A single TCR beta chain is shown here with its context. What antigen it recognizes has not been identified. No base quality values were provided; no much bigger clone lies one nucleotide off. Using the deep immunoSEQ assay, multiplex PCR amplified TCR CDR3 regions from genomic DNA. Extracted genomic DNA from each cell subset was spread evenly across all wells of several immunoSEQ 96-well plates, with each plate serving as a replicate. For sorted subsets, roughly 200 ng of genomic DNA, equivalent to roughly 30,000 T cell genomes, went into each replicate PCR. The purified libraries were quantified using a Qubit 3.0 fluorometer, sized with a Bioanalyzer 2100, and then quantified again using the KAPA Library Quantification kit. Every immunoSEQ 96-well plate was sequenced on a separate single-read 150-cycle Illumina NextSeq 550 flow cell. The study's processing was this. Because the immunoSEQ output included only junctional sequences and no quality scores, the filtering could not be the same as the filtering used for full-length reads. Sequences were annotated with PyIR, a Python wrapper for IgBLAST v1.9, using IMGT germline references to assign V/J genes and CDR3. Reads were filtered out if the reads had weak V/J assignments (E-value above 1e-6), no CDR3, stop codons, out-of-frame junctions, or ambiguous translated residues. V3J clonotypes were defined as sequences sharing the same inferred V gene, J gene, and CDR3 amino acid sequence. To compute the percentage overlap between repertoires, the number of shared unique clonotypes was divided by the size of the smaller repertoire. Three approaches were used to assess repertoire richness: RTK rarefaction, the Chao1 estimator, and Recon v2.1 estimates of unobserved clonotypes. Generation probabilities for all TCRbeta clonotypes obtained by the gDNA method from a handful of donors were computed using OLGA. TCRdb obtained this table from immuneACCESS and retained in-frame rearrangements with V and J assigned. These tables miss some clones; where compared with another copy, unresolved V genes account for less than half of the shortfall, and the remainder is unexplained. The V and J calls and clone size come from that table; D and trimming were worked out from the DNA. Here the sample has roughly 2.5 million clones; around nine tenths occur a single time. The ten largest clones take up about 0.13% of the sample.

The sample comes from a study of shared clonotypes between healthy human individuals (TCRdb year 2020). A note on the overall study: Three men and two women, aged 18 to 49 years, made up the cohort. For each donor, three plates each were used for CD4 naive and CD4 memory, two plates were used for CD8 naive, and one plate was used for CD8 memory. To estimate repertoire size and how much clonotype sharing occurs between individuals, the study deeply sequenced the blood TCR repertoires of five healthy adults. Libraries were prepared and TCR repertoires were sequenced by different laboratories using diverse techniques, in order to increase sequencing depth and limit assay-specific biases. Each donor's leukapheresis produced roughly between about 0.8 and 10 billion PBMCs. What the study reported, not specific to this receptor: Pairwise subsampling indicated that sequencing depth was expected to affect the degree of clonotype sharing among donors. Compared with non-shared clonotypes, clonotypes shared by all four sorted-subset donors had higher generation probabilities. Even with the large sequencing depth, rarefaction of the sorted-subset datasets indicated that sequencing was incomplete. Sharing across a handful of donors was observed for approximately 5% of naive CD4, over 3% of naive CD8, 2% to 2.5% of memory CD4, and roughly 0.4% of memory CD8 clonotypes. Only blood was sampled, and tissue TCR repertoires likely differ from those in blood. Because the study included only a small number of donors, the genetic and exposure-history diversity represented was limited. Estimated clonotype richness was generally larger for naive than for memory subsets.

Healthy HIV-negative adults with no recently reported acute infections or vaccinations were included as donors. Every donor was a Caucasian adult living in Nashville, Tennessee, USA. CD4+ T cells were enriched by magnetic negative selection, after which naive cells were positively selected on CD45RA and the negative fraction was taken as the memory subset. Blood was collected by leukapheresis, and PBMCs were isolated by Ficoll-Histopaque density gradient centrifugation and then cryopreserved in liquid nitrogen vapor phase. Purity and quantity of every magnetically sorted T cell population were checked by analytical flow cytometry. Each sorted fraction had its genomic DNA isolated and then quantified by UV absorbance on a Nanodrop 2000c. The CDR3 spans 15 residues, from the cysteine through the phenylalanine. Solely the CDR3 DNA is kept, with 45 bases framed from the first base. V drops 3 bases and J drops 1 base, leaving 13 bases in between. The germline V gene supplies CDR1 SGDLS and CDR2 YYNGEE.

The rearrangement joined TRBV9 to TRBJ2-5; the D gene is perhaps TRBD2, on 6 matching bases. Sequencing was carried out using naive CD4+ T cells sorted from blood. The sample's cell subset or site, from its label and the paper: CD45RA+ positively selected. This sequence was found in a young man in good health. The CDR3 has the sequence CASSGGGVGQETQYF. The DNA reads TGTGCCAGCAGCGGAGGAGGGGTCGGCCAAGAGACCCAGTACTTC.